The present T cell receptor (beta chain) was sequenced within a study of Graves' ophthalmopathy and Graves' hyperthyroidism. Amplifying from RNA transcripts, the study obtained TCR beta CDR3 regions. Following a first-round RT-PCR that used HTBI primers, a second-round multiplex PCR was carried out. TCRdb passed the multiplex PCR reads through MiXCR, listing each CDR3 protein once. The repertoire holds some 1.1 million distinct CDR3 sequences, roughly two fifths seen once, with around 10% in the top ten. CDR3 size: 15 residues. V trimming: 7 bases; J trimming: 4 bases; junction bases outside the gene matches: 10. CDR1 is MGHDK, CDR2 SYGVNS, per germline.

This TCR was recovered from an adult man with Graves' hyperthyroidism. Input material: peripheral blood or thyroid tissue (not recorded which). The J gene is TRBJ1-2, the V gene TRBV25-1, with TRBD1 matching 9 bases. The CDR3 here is CASTLGQGVFYGYTF. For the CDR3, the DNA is TGTGCCAGCACCCTGGGACAGGGTGTATTCTATGGCTACACCTTC.